This T cell receptor (beta chain) was documented in a study of shared clonotypes between healthy human individuals. Trimming cost V 3 bases and J 6 bases, with 12 bases left between them. The length of the CDR3 is 13 residues. The germline gives CDR1 KGHSH, CDR2 LQKENI. The data were produced by immunoSEQ multiplex PCR, yet TCRdb's version contains in-frame clones alone and is incomplete. The sample holds approximately 720,000 clones; about two thirds are singletons and the top ten take approximately 1.8%. This clone was detected once. The antigen is undetermined. Whole-study findings and limits: For sorted subsets, rarefaction showed incomplete sequencing despite large depth.

Healthy HIV-negative adults with no recent acute infections or vaccinations were recruited as donors. The sample was memory CD4+ T cells sorted from blood. Regarding subset: CD45RA-negative fraction. J is TRBJ2-7 and V is TRBV18; D may match TRBD1 or TRBD2 (5 bases each). The source of this sequence is a woman aged 25 to 45 in good health. The CDR3 DNA is TGTGCCAGCTCACCGTCGCCTGGGGGCGAGCAGTACTTC. It codes for CASSPSPGGEQYF.